The 16 T cell receptor beta chains presented below share a single source sample, sequenced in a study of shared clonotypes between healthy human individuals (TCRdb year 2020). Preparation of the library involved the immunoSEQ multiplex PCR assay. Sourced from immuneACCESS, this table was stored by TCRdb with only in-frame sequences that have V and J called. A share of the clones is absent; for the studies checked, an unresolved V gene accounts for under half, and the remainder has no known explanation. This sample holds approximately 500,000 clones; 90% to 97% were observed only once. In total, the top ten clones hold 0.06% of the sample. Sequenced input: naive CD4+ T cells sorted from blood. The sample's cell subset or site label, decoded: CD45RA+ positively selected. Source of these receptors: a woman in her 30s in good health.

This clone was seen more than once but under ten times. The CDR3 sequence: CASSQDPERYNTEAFF. In DNA form, the CDR3 reads TGTGCCAGCAGCCAAGATCCGGAACGTTATAACACTGAAGCTTTCTTT. The chain carries TRBV4-2 and TRBJ1-1; no firm D call. Trimming removed 0 bases from V and 2 bases from J, with 13 bases in between. CDR1 and CDR2 from the germline V gene are LGHNA and YNFKEQ. The CDR3 is 16 residues long.

The rearrangement uses TRBV6-5 and TRBJ1-1, with D tentatively TRBD1 (5 bases). Germline V lookup: CDR1 MNHEY, CDR2 SVGAGI. The length of the CDR3 is 14 residues. V was cut by 5 bases and J by 5 bases, with 15 bases left in between. CDR3 loop: CASSHHRGRTEAFF. The DNA of the CDR3 is TGTGCCAGCAGTCACCATCGGGGGAGGACTGAAGCTTTCTTT.

The chain couples TRBV7-6 to TRBJ2-7; perhaps TRBD1 as D (5 bases). V was clipped by 2 bases and J by 2 bases, with 13 bases between them. The CDR3 runs 15 residues. The germline CDR1 and CDR2 sequences are SGHVS and FNYEAQ. The CDR3 region is CASSLSQGKTYEQYF. The CDR3, as DNA: TGTGCCAGCAGCTTATCCCAGGGCAAGACCTACGAGCAGTACTTC.

The genes are TRBV6-5 and TRBJ2-1, with a tentative D call TRBD2 (6 bases). Germline CDR1 reads MNHEY; CDR2 reads SVGAGI. The CDR3 loop spans 14 amino acids. With 6 bases removed from V and 7 bases from J, the gap between germline ends came to 16 bases. CDR3 amino acids: CASSRTFGSNEQFF. The CDR3, as DNA: TGTGCCAGCAGCCGGACATTCGGGAGTAATGAGCAGTTCTTC.

The chain carries TRBV5-1 and TRBJ1-2, with unresolved D. This CDR3 has 13 amino acids. The germline V gene has CDR1 SGHRS and CDR2 YFSETQ. V was trimmed by 0 bases and J by 3 bases, leaving 6 bases between them. CDR3 sequence (DNA): TGCGCCAGCAGCTTGGAACTGGACTATGGCTACACCTTC. Protein product: CASSLELDYGYTF.

J is TRBJ1-5 and V is TRBV9; D perhaps matches TRBD1 (6 bases). Germline V gene data show CDR1 as SGDLS and CDR2 as YYNGEE. The germline V and J ends were trimmed by 3 bases and 6 bases, with 13 bases remaining between them. The CDR3 consists of 14 residues. The CDR3: CASSDQQGGQPQHF. For the CDR3, the DNA is TGTGCCAGCAGCGACCAACAGGGCGGTCAGCCCCAGCATTTT.

The rearrangement links TRBV29-1 to TRBJ2-1; D unresolved. Germline V gives CDR1 SQVTM, CDR2 ANQGSEA. Between the trimmed V and J ends, which lost 8 bases and 10 bases, there was a span of 21 bases. This CDR3 has 13 residues. The CDR3 DNA reads as TGCAGCACCCTCGGTCGAGAGGCTCGAGAGCAGTTCTTC. Encoded protein: CSTLGREAREQFF.

The genes are TRBV6-5 and TRBJ2-7, with TRBD2 identical over 9 bases. Germline-derived CDR1 and CDR2 are MNHEY and SVGAGI. The CDR3 consists of 14 residues. Trimming cost V 8 bases and J 4 bases; bases outside gene matches: 9. CDR3 in amino acids: CASGGLAGFYEQYF. The CDR3 DNA reads TGTGCCAGCGGCGGGCTAGCGGGATTTTACGAGCAGTACTTC.

This clone was recorded only once. The chain links TRBV7-9 to TRBJ2-5; D ambiguous. CDR1 is SEHNR and CDR2 is FQNEAQ in the germline V gene (reference sequence). V was trimmed by 7 bases and J by 3 bases, leaving 6 bases between them. The CDR3 length is 11 residues. The CDR3 reads CASILKETQYF. CDR3 nucleotide sequence: TGTGCCAGCATCCTAAAAGAGACCCAGTACTTC.

The chain employs TRBV13 and TRBJ2-5; D possibly corresponds to TRBD2 (6 bases). The CDR3 spans 14 residues. The V end was cut by 4 bases, the J end by 4 bases, with 13 bases between. Germline CDR1 and CDR2: PRHDT and FYEKMQ (reference sequence). The CDR3 here is CASSYKLGGETQYF. DNA for the CDR3: TGTGCCAGCAGCTACAAACTGGGGGGAGAGACCCAGTACTTC.

The rearrangement links TRBV5-1 to TRBJ2-5, with 7 positions matching TRBD2. CDR1 is SGHRS, CDR2 YFSETQ, per germline. The V gene end was trimmed by 4 bases and the J gene end by 3 bases; junction bases not matched to a gene: 9. The CDR3 contains 15 residues. The CDR3 DNA reads TGCGCCAGCAGCGCACTCCCGGGAGGTAAAGAGACCCAGTACTTC. Translating gives CASSALPGGKETQYF.

The chain is built from TRBV28 and TRBJ2-5, with D unresolved. The ends were cut back, 2 bases at V and 1 base at J, with 8 bases in the middle. Germline V gives CDR1 MDHEN, CDR2 SYDVKM. This CDR3 comprises 14 residues. The CDR3 protein is CASSLKQLQETQYF. The CDR3 region has the DNA TGTGCCAGCAGTTTAAAACAGCTCCAAGAGACCCAGTACTTC.

The chain links TRBV27 to TRBJ2-5; D gene unclear. V lost 5 bases and J 2 bases, leaving 18 bases between the germline ends. This CDR3 is 16 amino acids long. Germline lookup yields CDR1 MNHEY and CDR2 SMNVEV (reference sequence). CDR3 region: CASSGEARRRQETQYF. CDR3 nucleotide sequence: TGTGCCAGCAGTGGAGAAGCCCGCCGAAGACAAGAGACCCAGTACTTC.

The V call is TRBV27, the J call TRBJ2-7; 8 positions match TRBD1. The CDR3 totals 16 residues. Germline V gene lookup returns CDR1 MNHEY and CDR2 SMNVEV (reference sequence). With 5 bases clipped from V and 3 bases from J, the junction kept 12 bases outside the gene matches. The DNA for the CDR3 is TGTGCCAGCAGTCCCCTAAGGACAGGGACGAACTACGAGCAGTACTTC. It specifies CASSPLRTGTNYEQYF.

The count of this clone is one. This chain connects TRBV19 to TRBJ2-7; maybe TRBD1 (6 bases). The CDR3 consists of 15 residues. Looked up from germline, CDR1 is LNHDA and CDR2 is SQIVND (reference sequence). Trimming pared 2 bases from V and 2 bases from J, leaving 13 bases between. The CDR3, as DNA: TGTGCCAGTAGTATAACCCGGGACACCCCCTACGAGCAGTACTTC. Translating it yields CASSITRDTPYEQYF.

The V gene is TRBV7-2, the J gene TRBJ2-5; the D gene is possibly TRBD1 (6 bases). The assigned J gene may be wrong: the sequence end matches TRBJ2-7 better. The CDR3 runs to 16 residues. CDR1 and CDR2 from the germline V gene are SGHTA and FQGNSA. The CDR3 bases are TGTGCCAGCAGCTTAGGTAGACAGGCAAGCTCCTACGAGCAGTACTTC. It encodes CASSLGRQASSYEQYF.